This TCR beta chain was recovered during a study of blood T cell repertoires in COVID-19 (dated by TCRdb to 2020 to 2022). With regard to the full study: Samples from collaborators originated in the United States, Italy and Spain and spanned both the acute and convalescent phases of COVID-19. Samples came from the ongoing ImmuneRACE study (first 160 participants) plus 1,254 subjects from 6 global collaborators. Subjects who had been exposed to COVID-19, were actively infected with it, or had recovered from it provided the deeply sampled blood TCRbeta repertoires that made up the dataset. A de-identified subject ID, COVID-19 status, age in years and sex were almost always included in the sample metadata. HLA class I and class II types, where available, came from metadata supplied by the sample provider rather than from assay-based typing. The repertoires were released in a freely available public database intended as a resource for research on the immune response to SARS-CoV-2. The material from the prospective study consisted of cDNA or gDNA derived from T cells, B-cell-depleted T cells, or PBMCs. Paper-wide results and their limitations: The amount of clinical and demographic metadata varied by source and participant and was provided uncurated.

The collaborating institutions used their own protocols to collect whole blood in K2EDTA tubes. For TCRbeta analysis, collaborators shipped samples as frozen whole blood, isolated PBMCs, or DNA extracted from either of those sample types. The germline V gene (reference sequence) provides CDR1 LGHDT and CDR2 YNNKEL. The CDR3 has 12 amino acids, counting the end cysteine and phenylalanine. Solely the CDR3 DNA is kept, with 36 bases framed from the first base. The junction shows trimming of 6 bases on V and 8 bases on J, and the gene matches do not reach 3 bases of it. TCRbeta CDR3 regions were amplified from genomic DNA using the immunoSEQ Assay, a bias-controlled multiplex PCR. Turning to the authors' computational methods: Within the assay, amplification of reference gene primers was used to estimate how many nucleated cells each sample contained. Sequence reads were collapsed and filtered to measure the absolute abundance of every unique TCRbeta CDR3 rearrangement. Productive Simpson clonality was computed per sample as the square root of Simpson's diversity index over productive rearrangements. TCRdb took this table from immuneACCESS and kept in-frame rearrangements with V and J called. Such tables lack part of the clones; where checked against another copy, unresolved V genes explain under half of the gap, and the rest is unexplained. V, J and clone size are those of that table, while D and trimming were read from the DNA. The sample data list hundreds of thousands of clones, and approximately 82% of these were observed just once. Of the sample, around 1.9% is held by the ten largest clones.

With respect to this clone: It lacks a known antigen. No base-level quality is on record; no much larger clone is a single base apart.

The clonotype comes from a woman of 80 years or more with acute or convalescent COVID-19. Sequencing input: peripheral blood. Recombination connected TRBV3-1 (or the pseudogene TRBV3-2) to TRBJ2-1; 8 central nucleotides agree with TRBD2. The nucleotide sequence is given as TGTGCCAGCAGTTTCGGGGGGGATGAGCAGTTCTTC. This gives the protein CASSFGGDEQFF.